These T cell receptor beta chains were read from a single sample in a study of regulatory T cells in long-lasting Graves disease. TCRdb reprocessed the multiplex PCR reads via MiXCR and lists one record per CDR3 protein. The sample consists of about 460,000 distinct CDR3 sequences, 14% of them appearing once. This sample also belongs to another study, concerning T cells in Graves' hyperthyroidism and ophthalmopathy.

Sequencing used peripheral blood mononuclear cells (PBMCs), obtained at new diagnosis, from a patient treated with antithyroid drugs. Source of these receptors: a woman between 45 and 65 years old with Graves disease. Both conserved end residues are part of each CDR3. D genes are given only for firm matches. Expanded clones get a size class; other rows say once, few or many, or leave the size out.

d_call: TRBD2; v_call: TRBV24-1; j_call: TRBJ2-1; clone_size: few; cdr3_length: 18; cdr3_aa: CATSDPRGLAPKRGEQFF; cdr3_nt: TGTGCCACCAGTGATCCCCGCGGACTAGCCCCCAAAAGGGGTGAGCAGTTCTTC
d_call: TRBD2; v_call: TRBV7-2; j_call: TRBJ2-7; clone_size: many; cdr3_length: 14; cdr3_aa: CASSFGTSGSEQYF; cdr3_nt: TGTGCCAGCAGCTTCGGGACTAGCGGGAGCGAGCAGTACTTC
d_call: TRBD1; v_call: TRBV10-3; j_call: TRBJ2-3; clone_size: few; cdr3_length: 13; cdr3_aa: CATEGQETDTQYF; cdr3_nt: TGTGCCACCGAGGGACAGGAGACAGATACGCAGTATTTT
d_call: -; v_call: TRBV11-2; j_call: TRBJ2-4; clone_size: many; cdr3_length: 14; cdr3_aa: CASASRGAKNIQYF; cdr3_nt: TGTGCCAGCGCTTCGCGGGGAGCCAAAAACATTCAGTACTTC
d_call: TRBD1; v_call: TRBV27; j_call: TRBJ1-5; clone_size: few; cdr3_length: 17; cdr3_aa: CASSVTGELYSNQPQHF; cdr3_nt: TGTGCCAGCTCCGTAACAGGGGAACTTTATAGCAATCAGCCCCAGCATTTT
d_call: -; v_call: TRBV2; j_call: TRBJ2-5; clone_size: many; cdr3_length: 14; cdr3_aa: CASSEPRYQETQYF; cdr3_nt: TGTGCCAGCAGTGAACCCCGGTACCAAGAGACCCAGTACTTC
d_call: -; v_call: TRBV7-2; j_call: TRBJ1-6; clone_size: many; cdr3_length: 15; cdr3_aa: CASSYAGSYNSPLHF; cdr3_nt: TGTGCCAGCAGCTACGCCGGCTCCTATAATTCACCCCTCCACTTT
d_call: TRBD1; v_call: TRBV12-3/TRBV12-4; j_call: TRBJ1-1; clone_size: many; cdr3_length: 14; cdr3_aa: CASSLYRGDTEAFF; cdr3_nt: TGTGCCAGCAGTTTATACAGGGGGGACACTGAAGCTTTCTTT
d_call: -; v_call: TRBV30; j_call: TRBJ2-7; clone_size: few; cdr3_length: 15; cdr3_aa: CAGRYTPGPSYEQYF; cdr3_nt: TGTGCCGGAAGGTACACCCCCGGCCCTTCCTACGAGCAGTACTTC
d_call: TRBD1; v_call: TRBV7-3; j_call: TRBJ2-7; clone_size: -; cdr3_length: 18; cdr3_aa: CASSPESGTGVFSVPQYF; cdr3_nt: TGTGCCAGCAGCCCAGAGAGTGGGACAGGGGTTTTCAGTGTTCCCCAGTACTTC
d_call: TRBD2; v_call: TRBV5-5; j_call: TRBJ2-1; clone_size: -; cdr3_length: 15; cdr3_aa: CASRGTSGAYNEQFF; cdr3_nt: TGCGCCAGCAGAGGGACTAGCGGAGCCTACAATGAGCAGTTCTTC
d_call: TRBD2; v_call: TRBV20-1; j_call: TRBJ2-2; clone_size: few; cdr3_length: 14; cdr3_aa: CSARPGGPTGELFF; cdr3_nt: TGCAGTGCTAGACCGGGAGGCCCCACCGGGGAGCTGTTTTTT
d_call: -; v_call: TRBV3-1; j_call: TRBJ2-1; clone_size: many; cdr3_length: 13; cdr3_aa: CASSQGLTGEQFF; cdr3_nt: TGTGCCAGCAGCCAAGGCTTGACGGGTGAGCAGTTCTTC
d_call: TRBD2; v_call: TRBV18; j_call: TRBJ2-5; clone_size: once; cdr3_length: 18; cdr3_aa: CASSPPTWTSGSLETQYF; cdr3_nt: TGTGCCAGCTCACCCCCGACCTGGACTAGCGGGAGTCTTGAGACCCAGTACTTC
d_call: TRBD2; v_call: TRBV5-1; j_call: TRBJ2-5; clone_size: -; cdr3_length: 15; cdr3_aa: CASSLVGTSGETQYF; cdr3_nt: TGCGCCAGCAGCTTGGTGGGGACTAGCGGGGAGACCCAGTACTTC
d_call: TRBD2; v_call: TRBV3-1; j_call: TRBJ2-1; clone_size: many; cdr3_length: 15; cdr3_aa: CASSQDFAGGNEQFF; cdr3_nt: TGTGCCAGCAGCCAAGATTTCGCGGGAGGAAATGAGCAGTTCTTC
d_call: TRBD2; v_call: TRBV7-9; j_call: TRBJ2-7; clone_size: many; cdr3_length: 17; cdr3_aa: CASSDRRGLAGGSEQYF; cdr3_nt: TGTGCCAGCAGCGACCGTAGGGGACTAGCGGGAGGTAGCGAGCAGTACTTC
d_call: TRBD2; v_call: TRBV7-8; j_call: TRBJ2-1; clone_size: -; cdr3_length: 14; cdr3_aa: CASSSSGTRSEQFF; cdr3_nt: TGTGCCAGCAGCTCATCCGGGACTAGATCCGAGCAGTTCTTC
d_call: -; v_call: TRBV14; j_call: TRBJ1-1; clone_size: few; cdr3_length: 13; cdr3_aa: CASSRNLNTEAFF; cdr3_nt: TGTGCCAGCAGCCGTAACTTGAACACTGAAGCTTTCTTT
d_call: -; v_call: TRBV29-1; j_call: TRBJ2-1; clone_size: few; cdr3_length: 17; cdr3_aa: CSVEDGGPGLGGDEQFF; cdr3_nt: TGCAGCGTTGAAGATGGAGGTCCGGGACTGGGGGGCGATGAGCAGTTCTTC
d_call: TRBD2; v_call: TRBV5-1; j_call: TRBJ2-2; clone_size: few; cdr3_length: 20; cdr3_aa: CASSLAGGLAGGPGTGELFF; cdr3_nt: TGCGCCAGCAGCTTGGCCGGCGGACTAGCGGGAGGGCCGGGCACCGGGGAGCTGTTTTTT
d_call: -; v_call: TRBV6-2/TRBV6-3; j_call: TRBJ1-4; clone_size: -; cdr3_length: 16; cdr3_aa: CASSYALVGSADKLFF; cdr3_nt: TGTGCCAGCAGTTACGCGTTGGTGGGAAGCGCCGATAAACTGTTTTTT
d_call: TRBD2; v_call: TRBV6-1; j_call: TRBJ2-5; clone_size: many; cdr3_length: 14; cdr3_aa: CASSPLAGGETQYF; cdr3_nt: TGTGCCAGCAGCCCACTAGCGGGCGGAGAGACCCAGTACTTC
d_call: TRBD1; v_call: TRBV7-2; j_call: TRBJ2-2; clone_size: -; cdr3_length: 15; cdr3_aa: CASSPGQGGAGELFF; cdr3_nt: TGTGCCAGCAGCCCGGGACAGGGGGGGGCCGGGGAGCTGTTTTTT
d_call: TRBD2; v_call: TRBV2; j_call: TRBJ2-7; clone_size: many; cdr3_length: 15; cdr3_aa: CASSLFAGGLYEQYF; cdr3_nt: TGTGCCAGCAGTCTGTTCGCGGGAGGGCTGTACGAGCAGTACTTC
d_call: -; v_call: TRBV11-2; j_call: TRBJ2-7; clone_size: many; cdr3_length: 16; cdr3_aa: CASSLVRTRVGYEQYF; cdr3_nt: TGTGCCAGCAGCTTAGTACGGACACGGGTCGGCTACGAGCAGTACTTC
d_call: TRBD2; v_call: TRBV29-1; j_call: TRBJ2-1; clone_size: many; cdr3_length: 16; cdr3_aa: CSVEELLAGGYNEQFF; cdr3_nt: TGCAGCGTTGAAGAACTACTAGCGGGAGGTTACAATGAGCAGTTCTTC
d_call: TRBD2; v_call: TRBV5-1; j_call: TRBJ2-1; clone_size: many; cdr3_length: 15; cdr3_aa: CASRWGSGEYNEQFF; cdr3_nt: TGCGCCAGCAGATGGGGTAGCGGGGAATACAATGAGCAGTTCTTC
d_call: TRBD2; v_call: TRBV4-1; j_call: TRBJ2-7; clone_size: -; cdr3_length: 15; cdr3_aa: CASSQTSGSGYEQYF; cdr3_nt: TGCGCCAGCAGCCAGACTAGCGGGAGTGGTTACGAGCAGTACTTC
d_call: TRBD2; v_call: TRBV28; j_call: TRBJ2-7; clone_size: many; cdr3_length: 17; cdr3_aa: CASSLSPASGSSYEQYF; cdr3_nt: TGTGCCAGCAGTTTATCCCCAGCTAGCGGGAGTTCCTACGAGCAGTACTTC
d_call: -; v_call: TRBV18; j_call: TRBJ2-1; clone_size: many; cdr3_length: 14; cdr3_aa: CASSRAGAGNEQFF; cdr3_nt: TGTGCCAGCTCACGTGCGGGGGCGGGAAATGAGCAGTTCTTC
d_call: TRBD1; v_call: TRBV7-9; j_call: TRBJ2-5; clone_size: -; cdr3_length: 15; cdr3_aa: CASSLGSGTGDPRWF; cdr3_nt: TGTGCCAGCAGCTTAGGTTCCGGGACAGGGGATCCTCGGTGGTTC
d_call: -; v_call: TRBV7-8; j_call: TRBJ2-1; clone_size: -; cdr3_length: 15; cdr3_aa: CASSSTGTTFNEQFF; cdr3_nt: TGTGCCAGCAGCTCTACCGGGACAACCTTTAATGAGCAGTTCTTC
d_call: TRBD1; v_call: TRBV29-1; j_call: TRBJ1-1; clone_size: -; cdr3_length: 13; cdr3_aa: CSVIPGGKTEASF; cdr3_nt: TGCAGCGTTATTCCAGGGGGAAAAACTGAAGCTTCCTTT
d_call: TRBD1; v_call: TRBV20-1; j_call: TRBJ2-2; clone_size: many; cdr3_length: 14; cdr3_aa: CSARGQGNTGELFF; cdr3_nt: TGCAGTGCTAGGGGACAGGGGAACACCGGGGAGCTGTTTTTT
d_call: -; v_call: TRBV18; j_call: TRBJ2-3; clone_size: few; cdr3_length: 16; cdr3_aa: CASSPPRDIGTDTQYF; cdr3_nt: TGTGCCAGCTCACCACCGAGGGACATAGGCACAGATACGCAGTATTTT
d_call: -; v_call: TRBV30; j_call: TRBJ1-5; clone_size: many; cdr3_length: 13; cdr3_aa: CAWSTDSNQPQHF; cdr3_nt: TGTGCCTGGAGTACGGATAGCAATCAGCCCCAGCATTTT